A single sample is the source of the 25 T cell receptor beta chains below, sequenced in a study of regulatory T cells in long-lasting Graves disease. Specified time point: newly diagnosed GD, antithyroid drugs for less than 3 months. With RNA extracted from PBMCs as input, the TCR library was made. For TCR beta, libraries came from iRepertoire HTBI primers and Arm-PCR of CDR3 regions. TCRdb reprocessed the multiplex PCR reads with MiXCR, giving one entry per CDR3 protein. The sample consists of 400,000 to 550,000 distinct CDR3 sequences, 16% of them appearing once. These sequences were also reported in another study, on T cells in Graves' hyperthyroidism and ophthalmopathy.

The sample was peripheral blood mononuclear cells (PBMCs), taken at new diagnosis, from a patient treated with antithyroid drugs. Receptors were obtained from a woman aged 18-30 years with Graves disease.

Many counts were recorded for this clonotype. V is TRBV2 and J is TRBJ2-5; a possible D gene is TRBD2 (5 bases). Germline V gene data show CDR1 as SNHLY and CDR2 as FYNNEI. The CDR3 has 17 residues. With 2 bases removed from V and 2 bases from J, the gap between germline ends came to 18 bases. CDR3 sequence: CASSENLHERLQETQYF. CDR3 in DNA: TGTGCCAGCAGTGAAAACCTCCATGAACGACTACAAGAGACCCAGTACTTC.

J is TRBJ2-7 and V is TRBV28; a weak D match, TRBD1 (7 bases). CDR3 length equals 17 residues. The germline V gene encodes CDR1 MDHEN and CDR2 SYDVKM. The V end was cut by 6 bases, the J end by 3 bases, with 24 bases between. CDR3 DNA sequence: TGTGCCAGCAGAAACTGGGCGGGGACAGAAATTATCTACGAGCAGTACTTC. Its translation: CASRNWAGTEIIYEQYF. Full variable domain (missing parts from reference TRBV28 and TRBJ2-7): DVKVTQSSRYLVKRTGEKVFLECVQDMDHENMFWYRQDPGLGLRLIYFSYDVKMKEKGDIPEGYSVSREKKERFSLILESASTNQTSMYLCASRNWAGTEIIYEQYFGPGTRLTVT.

This clonotype showed up just a few times. J is TRBJ2-7 and V is TRBV12-3 or TRBV12-4, with TRBD2 identical over 7 bases. The CDR3 has 15 residues. After removal of 5 bases from V and 3 bases from J, the junction contained 10 bases not matched to a gene. CDR3 in DNA: TGTGCCAGCAGTCTTAGTTCGGCGGGAGTCTACGAGCAGTACTTC. It encodes CASSLSSAGVYEQYF.

The table lists this clonotype with a few counts. V is TRBV6-1 and J is TRBJ1-5; 7 nucleotides align to TRBD1. Germline lookup yields CDR1 MNHNS and CDR2 SASEGT. The CDR3 has 15 residues. V dropped 6 bases and J dropped 4; count of bases not matched to a gene: 9. This CDR3 is CASRIQTGPNQPQHF. The CDR3 bases are TGTGCCAGCAGGATACAGACAGGGCCTAATCAGCCCCAGCATTTT.

Concerning this clonotype: This likely traces to a read error, being one base from a far larger clone. V is TRBV28 and J is TRBJ2-3; 8 nucleotides align to TRBD2. The J call is doubtful: the DNA matches TRBJ2-1 better. Germline CDR1 MDHEN, CDR2 SYDVKM. This CDR3 has 17 residues. For the CDR3, the DNA is TGTGCCAGCAGTCTCCGGCAGGGCAGGGTAGCGGGACACGAGCAGTTCTTC. This gives the protein CASSLRQGRVAGHEQFF.

This clonotype was seen at least ten times. The rearrangement links TRBV11-2 to TRBJ2-7; 7 nucleotides agree with TRBD2. V shed 0 bases and J 4 bases; nucleotides not matched to a gene: 3. CDR1 is SGHAT, CDR2 FQNNGV, per germline. The CDR3 consists of 14 residues. CDR3: CASSLDRLAYEQYF. Written as DNA, the CDR3 is TGTGCCAGCAGCTTAGATCGACTAGCTTACGAGCAGTACTTC. The complete variable domain, with remaining parts taken from reference TRBV11-2 and TRBJ2-7, reads EAGVAQSPRYKIIEKRQSVAFWCNPISGHATLYWYQQILGQGPKLLIQFQNNGVVDDSQLPKDRFSAERLKGVDSTLKIQPAKLEDSAVYLCASSLDRLAYEQYFGPGTRLTVT.

Note on this clonotype: The CDR3 carries no conserved terminal phenylalanine or tryptophan, so it likely arises from a read error. The gene calls are TRBV6-1 and TRBJ2-7; a possible D gene is TRBD2 (5 bases). V shed 5 bases and J shed 3 bases, with 17 bases lying between them. This CDR3 is 15 amino acids long. Germline loops: CDR1 MNHNS, CDR2 SASEGT. The CDR3 bases are TGTGCCAGCAGTACCACACGGAGGCGCGGCTACGAGCAGTACCTC. This gives the protein CASSTTRRRGYEQYL.

This clonotype was counted a few times. The rearrangement joins TRBV5-6 to TRBJ2-1; a weak D match, TRBD2 (5 bases). The germline gives CDR1 SGHDT, CDR2 YYEEEE. V shed 2 bases and J shed 8 bases, with 14 bases lying between them. The CDR3 is made up of 14 amino acids. The CDR3 is CASSLKYRRDEQFF. The DNA for the CDR3 is TGTGCCAGCAGCTTAAAATACCGGCGGGATGAGCAGTTCTTC.

The sample holds many counts of this clonotype. The chain uses TRBV28 and TRBJ2-3, with D possibly called TRBD1 or TRBD2 (5 bases each). Per germline, CDR1 MDHEN and CDR2 SYDVKM. CDR3 length: 11 amino acids. Deletions cut 6 bases from V and 8 bases from J, with 9 bases between. The DNA for the CDR3 is TGTGCCAGCAGCCTTGGGGGTACGCAGTATTTT. Amino acid sequence: CASSLGGTQYF.

This clonotype was recorded many times. The rearrangement joins TRBV11-3 to TRBJ2-7, with D maybe TRBD1 (6 bases). V was clipped by 5 bases and J by 2 bases, with 16 bases between them. CDR1 and CDR2 from the germline V gene are SGHNT and YENEEA. CDR3 length: 15 residues. The CDR3 reads CASSGSGQPPYEQYF. The CDR3 DNA reads TGTGCCAGCAGCGGCAGCGGACAGCCCCCCTACGAGCAGTACTTC.

This clonotype was detected many times. The J gene is TRBJ1-2, the V gene TRBV28; unclear D gene. The V gene's germline CDR1 is MDHEN and CDR2 SYDVKM. This CDR3 has 16 residues. The V and J ends lost 2 bases and 6 bases respectively, with 19 bases between them. The CDR3 region is CASSLQSRRLLDGYTF. The DNA of the CDR3 is TGTGCCAGCAGTTTACAATCGAGGCGGCTGTTAGATGGCTACACCTTC.

The V gene is TRBV3-1, the J gene TRBJ1-5, with 7 positions matching TRBD1. After removal of 4 bases from V and 6 bases from J, the junction contained 9 bases not matched to a gene. Germline loops: CDR1 LGHDT, CDR2 YNNKEL (reference sequence). The CDR3 length is 15 residues. DNA of the CDR3: TGTGCCAGCAGCCCCAGGGGGGCAGGGGGTCAGCCCCAGCATTTT. It codes for CASSPRGAGGQPQHF.

This chain joins TRBV9 and TRBJ1-5; D gene ambiguous. Germline values: CDR1 SGDLS, CDR2 YYNGEE. V dropped 0 bases and J dropped 8 bases, with 12 bases sitting between them. The length of the CDR3 is 14 residues. The CDR3 region is CASSVDSREEPQHF. DNA of the CDR3: TGTGCCAGCAGCGTAGATTCCCGCGAGGAGCCCCAGCATTTT.

This clonotype was seen at least ten times. The chain recombines TRBV12-3 or TRBV12-4 with TRBJ2-1; the D gene is possibly TRBD1 (5 bases). This CDR3 has 12 residues. V lost 6 bases and J 7 bases, leaving 10 bases between the germline ends. CDR3 sequence (DNA): TGTGCCAGCAGCCGTTACAGGAATGAGCAGTTCTTC. This gives the protein CASSRYRNEQFF.

Only a few counts were recorded for this clonotype. The CDR3 here is CAISRLADTVQGTDTQYF. In DNA form, the CDR3 reads TGTGCCATCAGCCGACTAGCGGACACCGTTCAAGGCACAGATACGCAGTATTTT. The genes are TRBV10-3 and TRBJ2-3; 9 nucleotides match TRBD2. V was pared by 6 bases and J by 1 base, with 14 bases of the junction left unmatched. There are 18 residues in the CDR3. Germline CDR1 reads ENHRY; CDR2 reads SYGVKD.

The chain links TRBV5-8 to TRBJ2-6, with 8 bases matching TRBD2. Germline V gives CDR1 SGHTS, CDR2 YDEGEE. Trimming cost V 0 bases and J 4 bases; bases outside gene matches: 6. The CDR3 has 17 amino acids. CDR3 sequence reads: CASSLVSGGLGANVLTF. For the CDR3, the DNA is TGTGCCAGCAGCTTGGTGTCGGGAGGGCTGGGGGCCAACGTCCTGACTTTC.

CDR3 sequence (DNA): TGCAGTGCCGCTGGGACTAGCGGGAGGGAAGTAAAAGAGACCCAGTACTTC. As protein: CSAAGTSGREVKETQYF. The J gene is TRBJ2-5, the V gene TRBV20-1; 16 bases map to TRBD2. Germline loops: CDR1 DFQATT, CDR2 SNEGSKA (reference sequence). The CDR3 covers 17 residues. The ends lost 6 bases at V and 3 bases at J; junction bases unmatched: 10.

The table lists this clonotype with many counts. The V call is TRBV24-1, the J call TRBJ2-1; 7 bases map to TRBD2. The V and J ends lost 6 bases and 8 bases, in that order; junction bases with no gene match: 12. Germline CDR1 is KGHDR and CDR2 is SFDVKD. The CDR3 has 15 residues. The CDR3 loop reads CATSPRRELSDEQFF. CDR3 DNA sequence: TGTGCCACCAGTCCCCGGCGGGAGCTGAGCGATGAGCAGTTCTTC.

This clonotype was counted a few times. The CDR3 region is CASSSPLYNSPLHF. In nucleotides, the CDR3 is TGTGCCAGCAGCAGTCCGCTCTATAATTCACCCCTCCACTTT. The rearrangement links TRBV11-1 to TRBJ1-6; D ambiguous. Germline assignment: CDR1 SGHAT and CDR2 FQDESV (reference sequence). This CDR3 region has 14 residues. Trimming shortened V by 5 bases and J by 3 bases, and 8 bases separated the two germline ends.

This clonotype was counted at least ten times. The gene calls are TRBV7-2 and TRBJ2-7, with 8 bases lining up with TRBD2. Germline CDR1 and CDR2: SGHTA and FQGNSA. With V trimmed by 7 bases and J by 6 bases, 11 bases remained unmatched. CDR3 length equals 14 residues. The CDR3 region has the DNA TGTGCCAGCACCCAAATAGCGGGAAGCTCCGAGCAGTACTTC. Amino acid sequence: CASTQIAGSSEQYF. The complete variable domain, with remaining parts taken from reference TRBV7-2 and TRBJ2-7, reads GAGVSQSPSNKVTEKGKDVELRCDPISGHTALYWYRQSLGQGLEFLIYFQGNSAPDKSGLPSDRFSAERTGGSVSTLTIQRTQQEDSAVYLCASTQIAGSSEQYFGPGTRLTVT.

The sample holds many counts of this clonotype. This rearrangement joins TRBV7-8 to TRBJ2-1, with D perhaps matching TRBD2 (5 bases). Trimming stripped 5 bases from V and 0 bases from J, with 29 bases between. Germline V gene data show CDR1 as SGHVS and CDR2 as FQNEAQ. The CDR3 extends over 21 amino acids. CDR3 bases: TGTGCCAGCAGCCCCCGTCGTCATACTAGTCCTCCAGTCAGCTCCTACAATGAGCAGTTCTTC. Its translation: CASSPRRHTSPPVSSYNEQFF.

About this clonotype: This may stem from a read error, because a much larger clone lies one nucleotide away. The chain recombines TRBV6-2 or TRBV6-3 with TRBJ2-7, with 9 bases identical to TRBD2. V lost 10 bases, J lost 3 bases, and 13 bases stayed unmatched. CDR3 size: 15 residues. CDR1 MNHEY and CDR2 SVGEGT come from the germline V gene. The CDR3 bases are TGTGCCACACGAGTTTTTAGCGGGAGTTTCTACGAGCAGTACTTC. Protein product: CATRVFSGSFYEQYF.

There are many counts of this clonotype. The chain links TRBV3-1 to TRBJ2-1; D remains unclear. The CDR3 runs to 15 residues. Germline lookup yields CDR1 LGHDT and CDR2 YNNKEL (reference sequence). Trimming pared 2 bases from V and 9 bases from J, leaving 17 bases between. DNA of the CDR3: TGTGCCAGCAGCCAATCCAGTCCTCACGATCCTGAGCAGTTCTTC. Protein sequence: CASSQSSPHDPEQFF.

This clonotype was recorded a few times. V is TRBV5-4 and J is TRBJ1-2; TRBD1 aligns across 7 bases. From germline, CDR1 is SGHNT and CDR2 YYREEE (reference sequence). This CDR3 spans 13 amino acids. V trimming: 4 bases; J trimming: 8 bases; junction bases outside the gene matches: 8. The DNA of the CDR3 is TGTGCCAGCAGCCCGGACAGGATGAGCGGCTACACCTTC. Translating gives CASSPDRMSGYTF.

This chain connects TRBV6-1 to TRBJ2-2; the match to TRBD1 covers 7 bases. Germline loops: CDR1 MNHNS, CDR2 SASEGT. After removal of 6 bases from V and 6 bases from J, the junction contained 4 bases not matched to a gene. This CDR3 contains 13 residues. The CDR3 loop reads CASSQGDPGELFF. CDR3 DNA sequence: TGTGCCAGCAGCCAGGGGGACCCCGGGGAGCTGTTTTTT.